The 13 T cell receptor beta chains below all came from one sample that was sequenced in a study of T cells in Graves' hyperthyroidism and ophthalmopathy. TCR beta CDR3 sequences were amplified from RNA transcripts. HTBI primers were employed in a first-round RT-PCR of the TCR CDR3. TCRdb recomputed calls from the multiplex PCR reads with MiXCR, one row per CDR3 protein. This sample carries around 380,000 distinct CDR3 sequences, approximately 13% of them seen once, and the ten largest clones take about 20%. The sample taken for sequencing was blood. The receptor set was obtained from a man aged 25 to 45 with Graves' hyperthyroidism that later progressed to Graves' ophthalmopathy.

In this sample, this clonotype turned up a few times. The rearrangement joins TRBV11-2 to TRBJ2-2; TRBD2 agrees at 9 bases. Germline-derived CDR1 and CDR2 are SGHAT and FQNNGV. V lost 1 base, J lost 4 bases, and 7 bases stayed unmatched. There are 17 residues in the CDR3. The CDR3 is CASSLVAGGRGTGELFF. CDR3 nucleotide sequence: TGTGCCAGCAGCTTAGTGGCGGGGGGGCGTGGCACCGGGGAGCTGTTTTTT.

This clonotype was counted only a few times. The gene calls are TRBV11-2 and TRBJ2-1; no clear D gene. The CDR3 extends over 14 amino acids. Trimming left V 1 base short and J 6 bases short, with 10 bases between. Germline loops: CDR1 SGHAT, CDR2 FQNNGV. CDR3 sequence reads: CASSLVPSSNEQFF. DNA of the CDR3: TGTGCCAGCAGCTTAGTTCCGAGTAGCAATGAGCAGTTCTTC.

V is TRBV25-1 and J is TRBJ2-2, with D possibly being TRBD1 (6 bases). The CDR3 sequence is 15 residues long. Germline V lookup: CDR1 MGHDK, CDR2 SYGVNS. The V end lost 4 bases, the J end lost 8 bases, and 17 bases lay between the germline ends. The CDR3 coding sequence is TGTGCCAGCAGTGCGCTCGGGACACTCAAAGGGGAGCTGTTTTTT. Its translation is CASSALGTLKGELFF.

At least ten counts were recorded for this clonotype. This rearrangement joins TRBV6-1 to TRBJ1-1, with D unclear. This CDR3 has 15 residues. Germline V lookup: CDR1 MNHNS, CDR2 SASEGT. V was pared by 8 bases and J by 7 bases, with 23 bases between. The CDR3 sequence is CASRLARIHNLEAFF. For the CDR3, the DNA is TGTGCCAGCCGATTAGCCAGAATCCATAACCTTGAAGCTTTCTTT.

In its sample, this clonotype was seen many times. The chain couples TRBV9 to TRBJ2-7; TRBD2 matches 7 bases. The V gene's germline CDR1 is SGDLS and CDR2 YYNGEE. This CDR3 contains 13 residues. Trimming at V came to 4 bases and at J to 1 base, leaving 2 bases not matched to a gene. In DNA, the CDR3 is TGTGCCAGCAGCTTTAGCGGGTCCTACGAGCAGTACTTC. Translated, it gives CASSFSGSYEQYF.

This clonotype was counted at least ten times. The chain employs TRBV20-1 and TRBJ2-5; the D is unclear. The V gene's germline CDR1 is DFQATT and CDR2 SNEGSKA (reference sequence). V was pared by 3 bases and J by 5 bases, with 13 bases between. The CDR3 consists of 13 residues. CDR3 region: CSASGTGPETQYF. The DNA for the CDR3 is TGCAGTGCTAGCGGAACGGGCCCGGAGACCCAGTACTTC.

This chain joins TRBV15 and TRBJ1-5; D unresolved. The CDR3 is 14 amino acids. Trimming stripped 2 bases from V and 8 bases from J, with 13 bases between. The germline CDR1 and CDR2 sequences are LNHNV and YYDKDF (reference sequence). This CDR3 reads CATSRLSSSEPQHF. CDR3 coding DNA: TGTGCCACCAGCAGACTCAGTTCTTCGGAGCCCCAGCATTTT.

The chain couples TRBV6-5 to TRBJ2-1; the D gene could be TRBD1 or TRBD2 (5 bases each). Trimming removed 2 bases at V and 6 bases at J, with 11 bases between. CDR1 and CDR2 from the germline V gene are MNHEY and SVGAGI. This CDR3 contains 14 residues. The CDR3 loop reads CASSYPDGGNEQFF. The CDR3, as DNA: TGTGCCAGCAGTTACCCCGATGGGGGCAATGAGCAGTTCTTC.

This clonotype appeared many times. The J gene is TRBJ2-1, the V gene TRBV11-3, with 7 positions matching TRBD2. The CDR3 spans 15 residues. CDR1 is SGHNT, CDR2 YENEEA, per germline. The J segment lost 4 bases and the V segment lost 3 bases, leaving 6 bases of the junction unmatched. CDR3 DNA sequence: TGTGCCAGCAGCTTGACGGTGGGGGGGTACAATGAGCAGTTCTTC. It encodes CASSLTVGGYNEQFF.

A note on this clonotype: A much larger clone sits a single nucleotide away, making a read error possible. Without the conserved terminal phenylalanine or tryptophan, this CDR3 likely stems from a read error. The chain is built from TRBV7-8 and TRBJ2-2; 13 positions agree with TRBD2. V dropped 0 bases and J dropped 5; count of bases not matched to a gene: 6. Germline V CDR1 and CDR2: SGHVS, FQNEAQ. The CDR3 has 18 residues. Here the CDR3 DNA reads TGTGCCAGCAGCTTAGCGACTAGCGGGGGGACTATGACCGGGGAGCTGTTTCTT. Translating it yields CASSLATSGGTMTGELFL.

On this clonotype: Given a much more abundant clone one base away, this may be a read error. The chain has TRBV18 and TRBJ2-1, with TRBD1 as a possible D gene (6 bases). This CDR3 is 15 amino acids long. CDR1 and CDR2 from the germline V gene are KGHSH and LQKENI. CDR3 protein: CASSPQTGYYNGQFF. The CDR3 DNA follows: TGTGCCAGCTCACCACAAACAGGGTATTACAATGGGCAGTTCTTC.

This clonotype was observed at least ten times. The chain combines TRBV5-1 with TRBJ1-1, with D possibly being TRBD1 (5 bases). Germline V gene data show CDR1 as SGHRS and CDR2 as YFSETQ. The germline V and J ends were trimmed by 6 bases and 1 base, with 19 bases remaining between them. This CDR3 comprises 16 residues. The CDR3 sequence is CASTRSPTATNTEAFF. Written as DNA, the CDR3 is TGCGCCAGCACCAGAAGCCCGACAGCCACGAACACTGAAGCTTTCTTT. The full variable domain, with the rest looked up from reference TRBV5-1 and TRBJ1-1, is KAGVTQTPRYLIKTRGQQVTLSCSPISGHRSVSWYQQTPGQGLQFLFEYFSETQRNKGNFPGRFSGRQFSNSRSEMNVSTLELGDSALYLCASTRSPTATNTEAFFGQGTRLTVV.

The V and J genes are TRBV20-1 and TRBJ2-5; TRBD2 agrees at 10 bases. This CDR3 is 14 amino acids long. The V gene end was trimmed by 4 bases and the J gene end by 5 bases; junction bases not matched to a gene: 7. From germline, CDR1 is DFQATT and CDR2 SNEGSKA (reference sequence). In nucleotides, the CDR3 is TGCAGTGCTACCAAGCGGGGGGGAGGCGAGACCCAGTACTTC. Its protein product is CSATKRGGGETQYF.